Measured by frequency, the clone carrying this T cell receptor (beta chain) is medium-sized. Its antigen is currently unknown. The source of the sample is a study of T cells in severe cutaneous drug reactions. Whole-study context: Recruitment ran 2011 to 2018 in Taiwan, Thailand and a European registry. Collected from acute- or recovery-stage patients: blister fluids/cells and PBMC.

Study findings and constraints: Carbamazepine-induced Stevens-Johnson syndrome or toxic epidermal necrolysis patients showed strongly raised TRBV12-4, 30% to 40% in blister cells and roughly 5% in PBMC.

The patients sequenced had a carbamazepine-induced Stevens-Johnson syndrome or toxic epidermal necrolysis reaction. Blood repertoires came from about five Han Chinese and roughly 6 European CBZ-SJS/TEN patients. TCR subtype-specific primers in iRepertoire multiplex PCR prepared libraries for bulk and single-cell sequencing. Reanalyzing the multiplex PCR reads, TCRdb keeps one entry per CDR3 protein, without DNA. This repertoire comprises roughly 1,100 distinct CDR3 sequences; its ten largest clones make up 16%. The CDR3 length is 13 residues. Germline loops: CDR1 LNHNV, CDR2 YYDKDF (reference sequence).

This chain connects TRBV15 to TRBJ1-2; TCRdb calls TRBD1, which cannot be checked without DNA. The receptor was derived from a human donor with Stevens-Johnson syndrome, a severe cutaneous drug reaction. Sequenced sample: PBMCs. The CDR3 protein is CATPGQGAWGYTF.